These T cell receptor beta chains were read from a single sample in a study of T cells after yellow fever vaccination. TCRdb ran MiXCR on the 5' RACE reads and lists one entry per CDR3 protein. Of a few hundred thousand distinct CDR3 sequences listed, roughly 3% are singletons. This sample comprised CD4+ T cells sorted from PBMCs, obtained 10 days after the yellow fever booster vaccination. The receptors shown here come from a man in his late teens or twenties who received the YFV17D yellow fever vaccine. Each CDR3 is given with its conserved first and last residue. The order of the fields is V gene, clone size, D gene, J gene, CDR3 protein, CDR3 DNA. D genes are given only for firm matches. For some rows the clone size is stated as once, few or many, or as a class when expanded; others skip it.

V gene: TRBV7-9; clone size: many; D gene: NA; J gene: TRBJ1-5; CDR3 protein: CASSLDFSQPQHF; CDR3 DNA: TGTGCCAGCAGCTTAGATTTCTCTCAGCCCCAGCATTTT
V gene: TRBV19; clone size: many; D gene: NA; J gene: TRBJ2-3; CDR3 protein: CASLEGGSADTQYF; CDR3 DNA: TGTGCCAGCCTCGAGGGGGGGTCGGCAGATACGCAGTATTTT
V gene: TRBV9; clone size: few; D gene: NA; J gene: TRBJ1-6; CDR3 protein: CASSVVAENSPLHF; CDR3 DNA: TGTGCCAGCAGCGTAGTGGCAGAAAATTCACCCCTCCACTTT
V gene: TRBV19; clone size: NA; D gene: TRBD1; J gene: TRBJ1-2; CDR3 protein: CASSGRDSNNYGYTF; CDR3 DNA: TGTGCCAGTAGTGGGAGGGACAGCAATAACTATGGCTACACCTTC
V gene: TRBV6-5; clone size: few; D gene: TRBD1; J gene: TRBJ2-7; CDR3 protein: CASSYSGTGRYEQYF; CDR3 DNA: TGTGCCAGCAGTTACTCGGGGACAGGGAGGTACGAGCAGTACTTC
V gene: TRBV7-3; clone size: many; D gene: NA; J gene: TRBJ2-7; CDR3 protein: CASSLTRDTPREQYF; CDR3 DNA: TGTGCCAGCAGCTTGACCCGGGACACCCCTCGCGAGCAGTACTTC
V gene: TRBV5-1; clone size: few; D gene: NA; J gene: TRBJ1-1; CDR3 protein: CASKSGGGSNTEAFF; CDR3 DNA: TGCGCCAGCAAATCTGGGGGGGGCTCGAACACTGAAGCTTTCTTT
V gene: TRBV7-2; clone size: many; D gene: NA; J gene: TRBJ2-3; CDR3 protein: CASSSQGLPDTQYF; CDR3 DNA: TGTGCCAGCAGCTCACAGGGATTGCCAGATACGCAGTATTTT
V gene: TRBV6-2/TRBV6-3; clone size: many; D gene: NA; J gene: TRBJ2-3; CDR3 protein: CASSYRLAGARDTQYF; CDR3 DNA: TGTGCCAGCAGTTACCGATTGGCGGGTGCCCGCGATACGCAGTATTTT
V gene: TRBV11-2; clone size: NA; D gene: NA; J gene: TRBJ1-1; CDR3 protein: CASSFFRVGEAFF; CDR3 DNA: TGTGCCAGCAGCTTTTTCCGTGTCGGGGAAGCTTTCTTT
V gene: TRBV11-2; clone size: few; D gene: NA; J gene: TRBJ2-2; CDR3 protein: CASSFRAHFNTGELFF; CDR3 DNA: TGTGCCAGCAGTTTCCGGGCCCATTTCAACACCGGGGAGCTGTTTTTT
V gene: TRBV27; clone size: many; D gene: NA; J gene: TRBJ2-1; CDR3 protein: CASLVWPNTYNEQFF; CDR3 DNA: TGTGCCAGCCTTGTTTGGCCAAATACCTACAATGAGCAGTTCTTC
V gene: TRBV12-3/TRBV12-4; clone size: NA; D gene: TRBD1; J gene: TRBJ1-5; CDR3 protein: CASSWTGPNQPQHF; CDR3 DNA: TGTGCCAGCAGTTGGACAGGGCCCAATCAGCCCCAGCATTTT
V gene: TRBV5-1; clone size: many; D gene: TRBD1; J gene: TRBJ2-2; CDR3 protein: CASSPGTGVTGELFF; CDR3 DNA: TGCGCCAGCAGTCCAGGGACAGGGGTGACCGGGGAGCTGTTTTTT
V gene: TRBV10-3; clone size: many; D gene: TRBD1; J gene: TRBJ2-7; CDR3 protein: CAIASTGGEGAQYF; CDR3 DNA: TGTGCCATCGCCTCGACAGGGGGTGAAGGGGCGCAGTACTTC
V gene: TRBV9; clone size: few; D gene: TRBD2; J gene: TRBJ2-6; CDR3 protein: CASSVGPAGASGANVLTF; CDR3 DNA: TGTGCCAGCAGCGTAGGGCCAGCGGGGGCCTCTGGGGCCAACGTCCTGACTTTC
V gene: TRBV5-1; clone size: few; D gene: NA; J gene: TRBJ2-7; CDR3 protein: CASSSSNGYEQYF; CDR3 DNA: TGCGCCAGCAGCTCGTCGAACGGCTACGAGCAGTACTTC
V gene: TRBV7-2; clone size: many; D gene: NA; J gene: TRBJ2-1; CDR3 protein: CASSLDPDGYNEQFF; CDR3 DNA: TGTGCCAGCAGCTTGGACCCGGACGGATACAATGAGCAGTTCTTC
V gene: TRBV28; clone size: NA; D gene: NA; J gene: TRBJ1-5; CDR3 protein: CASKYPDRIKPQHF; CDR3 DNA: TGTGCCAGCAAATACCCCGACAGAATCAAGCCCCAGCATTTT
V gene: TRBV4-3; clone size: many; D gene: NA; J gene: TRBJ2-1; CDR3 protein: CASSRDRTLNNEQFF; CDR3 DNA: TGCGCCAGCAGCCGAGACAGGACTCTTAACAATGAGCAGTTCTTC
V gene: TRBV29-1; clone size: many; D gene: TRBD2; J gene: TRBJ2-1; CDR3 protein: CSAGTSGGHSYNEQFF; CDR3 DNA: TGCAGCGCTGGGACTAGCGGGGGCCATTCCTACAATGAGCAGTTCTTC
V gene: TRBV9; clone size: many; D gene: NA; J gene: TRBJ2-5; CDR3 protein: CASSVGPGSQETQYF; CDR3 DNA: TGTGCCAGCAGCGTAGGGCCAGGGTCCCAAGAGACCCAGTACTTC
V gene: TRBV12-3/TRBV12-4; clone size: many; D gene: TRBD2; J gene: TRBJ2-5; CDR3 protein: CASKLGLASETQYF; CDR3 DNA: TGTGCCAGCAAGTTGGGACTAGCGAGTGAGACCCAGTACTTC
V gene: TRBV12-3/TRBV12-4; clone size: few; D gene: NA; J gene: TRBJ2-5; CDR3 protein: CASSRAQTVQETQYF; CDR3 DNA: TGTGCCAGCAGTCGGGCGCAGACCGTCCAAGAGACCCAGTACTTC
V gene: TRBV7-2; clone size: few; D gene: NA; J gene: TRBJ2-3; CDR3 protein: CASSRGGPSTDTQYF; CDR3 DNA: TGTGCCAGCAGCCGGGGAGGCCCAAGCACAGATACGCAGTATTTT
V gene: TRBV6-5; clone size: few; D gene: NA; J gene: TRBJ1-1; CDR3 protein: CASSWRSQNTEAFF; CDR3 DNA: TGTGCCAGCAGTTGGCGGTCTCAGAACACTGAAGCTTTCTTT
V gene: TRBV7-2; clone size: many; D gene: TRBD1; J gene: TRBJ1-2; CDR3 protein: CASSYKTGIYGYTF; CDR3 DNA: TGTGCCAGCAGCTACAAGACAGGGATCTATGGCTACACCTTC
V gene: TRBV12-3/TRBV12-4; clone size: many; D gene: NA; J gene: TRBJ1-1; CDR3 protein: CASSLMGVNTEAFF; CDR3 DNA: TGTGCCAGCAGTTTAATGGGGGTGAACACTGAAGCTTTCTTT
V gene: TRBV5-3; clone size: NA; D gene: TRBD2; J gene: TRBJ2-7; CDR3 protein: CARQTGLPLLLNDEQYF; CDR3 DNA: TGTGCCAGACAAACGGGACTACCTTTACTTTTAAACGACGAGCAGTACTTC
V gene: TRBV18; clone size: NA; D gene: TRBD1; J gene: TRBJ1-5; CDR3 protein: CASSGETGFNQPQHF; CDR3 DNA: TGTGCCAGCTCCGGGGAGACAGGGTTCAATCAGCCCCAGCATTTT
V gene: TRBV5-5; clone size: few; D gene: TRBD1; J gene: TRBJ1-1; CDR3 protein: CASSLPGQGAQKAFF; CDR3 DNA: TGTGCCAGCAGCCTTCCGGGACAGGGGGCTCAAAAAGCTTTCTTT
V gene: TRBV11-2; clone size: many; D gene: NA; J gene: TRBJ2-5; CDR3 protein: CASSLVRGPQETQYF; CDR3 DNA: TGTGCCAGCAGCTTAGTACGGGGCCCTCAAGAGACCCAGTACTTC
V gene: TRBV12-1; clone size: few; D gene: NA; J gene: TRBJ1-5; CDR3 protein: CASSSRIAVRGNQPQHF; CDR3 DNA: TGTGCCAGCAGCTCGAGGATCGCGGTCCGGGGCAATCAGCCCCAGCATTTT
V gene: TRBV7-2; clone size: NA; D gene: TRBD2; J gene: TRBJ2-7; CDR3 protein: CASSSLAGGPYEQYF; CDR3 DNA: TGTGCCAGCAGCTCACTAGCGGGGGGGCCCTACGAGCAGTACTTC
V gene: TRBV28; clone size: NA; D gene: NA; J gene: TRBJ1-2; CDR3 protein: CASSLKVLYGYTF; CDR3 DNA: TGTGCCAGCAGTTTAAAGGTACTCTATGGCTACACCTTC
V gene: TRBV18; clone size: many; D gene: NA; J gene: TRBJ1-1; CDR3 protein: CASTQGLGNEAFF; CDR3 DNA: TGTGCCAGCACACAGGGCCTAGGAAATGAAGCTTTCTTT
V gene: TRBV3-1; clone size: many; D gene: NA; J gene: TRBJ2-7; CDR3 protein: CASSQAAQEQYF; CDR3 DNA: TGTGCCAGCAGCCAAGCCGCCCAGGAGCAGTACTTC
V gene: TRBV7-2; clone size: many; D gene: NA; J gene: TRBJ2-1; CDR3 protein: CASSSGPLKGNEQFF; CDR3 DNA: TGTGCCAGCAGCTCGGGACCTCTTAAGGGGAATGAGCAGTTCTTC
V gene: TRBV6-5; clone size: few; D gene: TRBD1; J gene: TRBJ1-2; CDR3 protein: CASSYWTGLNYGYTF; CDR3 DNA: TGTGCCAGCAGTTACTGGACAGGCTTAAACTATGGCTACACCTTC
V gene: TRBV7-2; clone size: NA; D gene: TRBD1; J gene: TRBJ1-1; CDR3 protein: CASSSRTGRAFF; CDR3 DNA: TGTGCCAGCAGCTCCCGGACAGGGCGGGCTTTCTTT
V gene: TRBV29-1; clone size: few; D gene: NA; J gene: TRBJ1-5; CDR3 protein: CSVEAGRDQPQHF; CDR3 DNA: TGCAGCGTTGAGGCAGGGCGAGATCAGCCCCAGCATTTT
V gene: TRBV5-4; clone size: many; D gene: NA; J gene: TRBJ2-5; CDR3 protein: CASSLTGYQETQYF; CDR3 DNA: TGTGCCAGCAGCTTAACAGGGTATCAAGAGACCCAGTACTTC
V gene: TRBV4-2; clone size: many; D gene: NA; J gene: TRBJ1-5; CDR3 protein: CASSQVEGWRSNQPQHF; CDR3 DNA: TGTGCCAGCAGCCAAGTTGAGGGTTGGCGTAGCAATCAGCCCCAGCATTTT